One sample yielded the 20 T cell receptor beta chains listed below, sequenced in a study of CD8 T cells in ankylosing spondylitis. TCRdb called the 5' RACE reads again in MiXCR, with one record for every CDR3 protein. This sample has 250,000 or so distinct CDR3 sequences; approximately 11% occur once, and the top ten carry under 8%. The specimen was blood, either unsorted or a sorted T cell fraction (not recorded which). The source of these receptors is a male donor with ankylosing spondylitis or in good health (not recorded which).

The V gene is TRBV14, the J gene TRBJ1-4, with no clear D. The CDR3 sequence is 16 residues long. The V end lost 4 bases, the J end lost 8 bases, and 20 bases lay between the germline ends. Germline CDR1 SGHDN, CDR2 FVKESK. The CDR3 sequence: CASSRPSGQAGEKLFF. The DNA for the CDR3 is TGTGCCAGCAGCCGCCCCTCGGGTCAGGCGGGGGAAAAACTGTTTTTT.

This clonotype was seen ten or more times. This chain joins TRBV5-1 and TRBJ1-1; 9 bases fit TRBD1. The CDR3 has 14 amino acids. Trimming at V came to 1 base and at J to 5 bases, leaving 3 bases not matched to a gene. The V gene's germline CDR1 is SGHRS and CDR2 YFSETQ. CDR3 region: CASSLTGGQTEAFF. The CDR3 bases are TGCGCCAGCAGCTTGACAGGGGGCCAGACTGAAGCTTTCTTT.

Comments on this clonotype: This may come from a read error, since a much larger clone is one base off. The chain recombines TRBV12-3 or TRBV12-4 with TRBJ2-5; D remains ambiguous. This CDR3 has 13 amino acids. The V and J ends lost 6 bases and 2 bases respectively, with 10 bases between them. For the CDR3, the DNA is TGTGCCAGCAGACTGGCAGTTCAAGAGACCCAGTACTTC. Translation gives CASRLAVQETQYF.

This clonotype appeared many times. This chain links TRBV20-1 with TRBJ2-7; 10 bases agree with TRBD2. Germline CDR1 DFQATT, CDR2 SNEGSKA (reference sequence). This CDR3 comprises 13 residues. Trimming at V came to 3 bases and at J to 3 bases, leaving 2 bases not matched to a gene. The CDR3 spells CSARTSGRYEQYF. The CDR3 DNA follows: TGCAGTGCTAGGACTAGCGGGCGCTACGAGCAGTACTTC.

J is TRBJ2-7 and V is TRBV28; D is unresolved. Per germline, CDR1 MDHEN and CDR2 SYDVKM. V shed 1 base and J shed 7 bases, with 14 bases lying between them. CDR3 length equals 14 residues. The CDR3 protein is CASSLFQAPGEQYF. CDR3 nucleotides: TGTGCCAGCAGTTTATTCCAGGCCCCAGGTGAGCAGTACTTC. Looking up the rest from reference TRBV28 and TRBJ2-7 gives the full variable domain: DVKVTQSSRYLVKRTGEKVFLECVQDMDHENMFWYRQDPGLGLRLIYFSYDVKMKEKGDIPEGYSVSREKKERFSLILESASTNQTSMYLCASSLFQAPGEQYFGPGTRLTVT.

Of note for this clonotype: One junction end disagrees with the germline gene, perhaps due to a read error. The chain recombines TRBV20-1 with TRBJ2-2, with 7 bases that match TRBD1. This CDR3 has 16 residues. Germline V CDR1 and CDR2: DFQATT, SNEGSKA (reference sequence). The CDR3 DNA reads as TGCTGTGCTAGAAGCGACAGGGAAGTAGAGACCGGGGAGCTGTTTTTT. Its translation is CCARSDREVETGELFF.

At least ten counts were recorded for this clonotype. The chain has TRBV20-1 and TRBJ2-1, with unresolved D. Trimming took 3 bases from V and 10 from J, leaving 13 bases between them. This CDR3 has 12 residues. Germline V gene data show CDR1 as DFQATT and CDR2 as SNEGSKA (reference sequence). The CDR3 DNA sequence: TGCAGTGCTAGTACCAACCATTTGGAGCAGTTCTTC. Amino acids: CSASTNHLEQFF.

This clonotype was seen at least ten times. The chain recombines TRBV5-1 with TRBJ2-5, with 11 bases matching TRBD2. From germline, CDR1 is SGHRS and CDR2 YFSETQ. After removal of 4 bases from V and 5 bases from J, the junction contained 7 bases not matched to a gene. The CDR3 is 15 residues long. The CDR3 region has the DNA TGCGCCAGCAGCATGACTAGCGGGGAGTGCGAGACCCAGTACTTC. It is translated as CASSMTSGECETQYF.

The table lists this clonotype with many counts. The genes are TRBV11-2 and TRBJ2-1; the match to TRBD2 covers 8 bases. Per the germline V gene, CDR1 is SGHAT and CDR2 is FQNNGV. This CDR3 spans 15 amino acids. V trimming: 6 bases; J trimming: 2 bases; junction bases outside the gene matches: 6. The CDR3 spells CASRPTSGAYNEQFF. For the CDR3, the DNA is TGTGCCAGCAGGCCTACTAGCGGAGCCTACAATGAGCAGTTCTTC.

The V and J genes are TRBV6-5 and TRBJ1-1; D gene unclear. The germline V gene encodes CDR1 MNHEY and CDR2 SVGAGI. The CDR3 has 13 amino acids. V was pared by 2 bases and J by 1 base, with 5 bases between. This CDR3 reads CASSYLQNTEAFF. CDR3 coding DNA: TGTGCCAGCAGTTACCTGCAGAACACTGAAGCTTTCTTT.

The V and J genes are TRBV19 and TRBJ1-6; possible D gene TRBD1, 5 bases. V shed 6 bases and J shed 8 bases, with 14 bases lying between them. CDR1 is LNHDA, CDR2 SQIVND, per germline (reference sequence). The CDR3 consists of 14 residues. The chain's CDR3 is CASSMGVMDSPLHF. DNA for the CDR3: TGTGCCAGTAGCATGGGGGTAATGGATTCACCCCTCCACTTT.

A word on this clonotype: A much larger clonotype is one base distant, so this may be a read error. The chain employs TRBV5-1 and TRBJ1-1; no definite D call. V gave up 2 bases and J gave up 1 base, with 6 bases separating them. The CDR3 covers 13 residues. Germline values: CDR1 SGHRS, CDR2 YFSETQ. CDR3 nucleotide sequence: TGCGCCAGCAGCTTTCAAGAGAACACTGAAGCTTTCTTT. The encoded protein is CASSFQENTEAFF. Full variable domain (missing parts from reference TRBV5-1 and TRBJ1-1): KAGVTQTPRYLIKTRGQQVTLSCSPISGHRSVSWYQQTPGQGLQFLFEYFSETQRNKGNFPGRFSGRQFSNSRSEMNVSTLELGDSALYLCASSFQENTEAFFGQGTRLTVV.

This clonotype turned up a few times. The chain has TRBV5-1 and TRBJ2-1, with D possibly being TRBD1 or TRBD2 (5 bases each). The CDR3 runs 15 residues. V was cut by 0 bases and J by 4 bases, with 11 bases left in between. The germline V gene has CDR1 SGHRS and CDR2 YFSETQ. In DNA, the CDR3 is TGCGCCAGCAGCTTGGAGGCAGGGAGTTACAATGAGCAGTTCTTC. Residues: CASSLEAGSYNEQFF.

This clonotype occurred a few times. The genes are TRBV12-3 or TRBV12-4 and TRBJ1-2, with D hard to call. The CDR3 contains 15 residues. The V end was cut by 6 bases, the J end by 2 bases, with 16 bases between. DNA for the CDR3: TGTGCCAGCAGCTCCTCCTGGGGAGGGAACTATGGCTACACCTTC. Its protein product is CASSSSWGGNYGYTF.

J is TRBJ2-7 and V is TRBV11-1; TRBD2 matches 7 bases. CDR3 size: 16 residues. The ends lost 5 bases at V and 1 base at J; junction bases unmatched: 11. Germline lookup yields CDR1 SGHAT and CDR2 FQDESV (reference sequence). CDR3 coding DNA: TGTGCCAGCAGCCCCGGGCGAGGGACTACTTCCTACGAGCAGTACTTC. Translating it yields CASSPGRGTTSYEQYF.

This clonotype was found a few times. The genes are TRBV10-3 and TRBJ1-2; no clear D. V lost 8 bases and J lost 0, with 4 bases in between. This CDR3 has 11 amino acids. Germline CDR1 reads ENHRY; CDR2 reads SYGVKD. CDR3 nucleotides: TGTGCCATCCGATCTAACTATGGCTACACCTTC. This translates into CAIRSNYGYTF.

This clonotype was picked up many times. The chain employs TRBV29-1 and TRBJ2-7, with TRBD1 identical over 8 bases. V lost 5 bases and J lost 5; bases outside the gene matches: 8. CDR1 and CDR2 from the germline V gene are SQVTM and ANQGSEA. The CDR3 is made up of 13 amino acids. The CDR3 DNA is TGCAGCGTTCTCGGGCAGGGGGCTAACGAGCAGTACTTC. It specifies CSVLGQGANEQYF.

The chain joins TRBV29-1 to TRBJ1-2, with TRBD1 identical over 7 bases. The V gene's germline CDR1 is SQVTM and CDR2 ANQGSEA. V trimming: 5 bases; J trimming: 6 bases; junction bases outside the gene matches: 9. The length of the CDR3 is 13 residues. CDR3 protein: CSVLDSTGNGYTF. Written as DNA, the CDR3 is TGCAGCGTTCTTGATTCGACAGGGAATGGCTACACCTTC.

Ten or more counts support this clonotype. This CDR3 is CASRATEYEQYF. The CDR3 nucleotides read TGCGCCAGCAGGGCGACAGAGTACGAGCAGTACTTC. The chain links TRBV10-2 to TRBJ2-7, with D possibly being TRBD1 (5 bases). CDR3 length: 12 amino acids. The V end lost 6 bases, the J end lost 4 bases, and 10 bases lay between the germline ends. Germline loops: CDR1 WSHSY, CDR2 SAAADI.

This clonotype was seen repeatedly, ten times or more. This sequence joins TRBV5-5 and TRBJ2-3; TRBD2 matches 11 bases. V shed 5 bases, J shed 6 bases, and the junction held 5 bases outside the gene matches. There are 14 residues in the CDR3. The germline gives CDR1 SGHKS, CDR2 YYEKEE (reference sequence). CDR3 sequence (DNA): TGTGCCAGCAGAAATAGCGGGGGGGTCGATACGCAGTATTTT. Its protein product is CASRNSGGVDTQYF.